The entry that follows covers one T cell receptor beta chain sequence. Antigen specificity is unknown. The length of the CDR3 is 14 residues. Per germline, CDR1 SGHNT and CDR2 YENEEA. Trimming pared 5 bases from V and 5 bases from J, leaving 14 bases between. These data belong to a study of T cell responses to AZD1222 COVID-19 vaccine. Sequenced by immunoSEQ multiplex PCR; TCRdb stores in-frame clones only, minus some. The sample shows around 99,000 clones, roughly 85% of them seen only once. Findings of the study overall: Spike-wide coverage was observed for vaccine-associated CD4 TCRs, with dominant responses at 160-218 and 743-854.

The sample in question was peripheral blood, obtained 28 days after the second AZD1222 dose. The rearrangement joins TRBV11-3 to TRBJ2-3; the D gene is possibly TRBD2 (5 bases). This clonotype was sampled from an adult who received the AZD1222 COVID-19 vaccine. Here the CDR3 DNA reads TGTGCCAGCAGCCTACTGGGAGATTTAGATACGCAGTATTTT. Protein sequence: CASSLLGDLDTQYF.